Below, 17 T cell receptor beta chains from the same sample are listed, as sequenced in a study of shared clonotypes between healthy human individuals. Repertoires were generated with immunoSEQ multiplex PCR, while TCRdb's copy carries only in-frame clones and drops some. The sample lists roughly 2.5 million clones, around nine tenths occurring once. The sequenced sample was naive CD4+ T cells sorted from blood. The sample's subset: CD45RA+ positively selected. These receptors came from a man younger than 30 in good health.

For this clone: The same CDR3 can be traced to other DNA sequences in this sample. The V and J genes are TRBV7-2 and TRBJ1-6; D remains ambiguous. Germline V gene sequence: CDR1 SGHTA, CDR2 FQGNSA. The CDR3 covers 14 residues. V lost 0 bases and J lost 7, with 7 bases in between. CDR3 protein: CASSLAGRNSPLHF. The CDR3 bases are TGTGCCAGCAGCTTAGCTGGTCGGAATTCACCCCTCCACTTT.

The rearrangement links TRBV9 to TRBJ1-5; TRBD1 might be the D (5 bases). V was trimmed by 4 bases and J by 7 bases, leaving 15 bases between them. Germline assignment: CDR1 SGDLS and CDR2 YYNGEE. This CDR3 spans 14 amino acids. This chain's CDR3 is CASSPGPPDQPQHF. The CDR3 nucleotides read TGTGCCAGCAGCCCGGGACCGCCGGACCAGCCCCAGCATTTT.

The rearrangement links TRBV20-1 to TRBJ1-2; D is unresolved. CDR1 is DFQATT and CDR2 is SNEGSKA in the germline V gene (reference sequence). The V and J ends lost 2 bases and 6 bases respectively, with 7 bases between them. This CDR3 spans 11 amino acids. CDR3 DNA sequence: TGCAGTGCTAGATTGGTGGATGGCTACACCTTC. It encodes CSARLVDGYTF.

V usage is TRBV4-3 and J usage is TRBJ2-7; D unclear. Germline CDR1 is LGHNA and CDR2 is YSLEER. This CDR3 comprises 16 residues. The ends were cut back, 0 bases at V and 5 bases at J, with 17 bases in the middle. CDR3 DNA: TGCGCCAGCAGCCAAGATCCTGAGCCCCGAGTGAACGAGCAGTACTTC. Protein product: CASSQDPEPRVNEQYF.

CDR3 nucleotides: TGTGCCAGCAGAGCCGGACTAGCGGGGGTGAGTGAGCAGTTCTTC. It codes for CASRAGLAGVSEQFF. The chain uses TRBV2 and TRBJ2-1, with TRBD2 matching over 13 bases. Germline CDR1 reads SNHLY; CDR2 reads FYNNEI. Germline trimming cut 6 bases from V and 9 bases from J; bases unmatched to any gene: 8. The CDR3 sequence is 15 residues long.

The J gene is TRBJ1-2, the V gene TRBV7-9; D possibly corresponds to TRBD1 (6 bases). The CDR3 consists of 14 residues. From germline, CDR1 is SEHNR and CDR2 FQNEAQ (reference sequence). The germline V and J ends were trimmed by 3 bases and 5 bases, with 13 bases remaining between them. The CDR3 nucleotides read TGTGCCAGCAGCTTCCATCCAGGGGATTATGGCTACACCTTC. This codes for CASSFHPGDYGYTF.

This clone was observed a handful of times. The chain carries TRBV18 and TRBJ1-1, with D unresolved. Per the germline V gene, CDR1 is KGHSH and CDR2 is LQKENI. The length of the CDR3 is 12 residues. Trimming shortened V by 4 bases and J by 5 bases, and 8 bases separated the two germline ends. CDR3 protein: CASSQQKTEAFF. CDR3 nucleotides: TGTGCCAGCTCACAACAGAAGACTGAAGCTTTCTTT.

The gene calls are TRBV5-6 and TRBJ2-3; TRBD2 aligns across 8 bases. The ends lost 4 bases at V and 3 bases at J; junction bases unmatched: 7. Germline assignment: CDR1 SGHDT and CDR2 YYEEEE. The CDR3 totals 15 residues. The CDR3 coding sequence is TGTGCCAGCAGCCGGGTCAGCGGGAGAACAGATACGCAGTATTTT. Translated: CASSRVSGRTDTQYF.

The rearrangement joins TRBV4-1 to TRBJ1-4, with D perhaps matching TRBD1 (5 bases). This CDR3 is 16 amino acids long. Looked up from germline, CDR1 is MGHRA and CDR2 is YSYEKL. The germline V and J ends were trimmed by 1 base and 6 bases, with 15 bases remaining between them. The CDR3 DNA follows: TGCGCCAGCAGCCAAGTTACAAGGGACGAGTATGAAAAACTGTTTTTT. The encoded protein is CASSQVTRDEYEKLFF.

J is TRBJ2-7 and V is TRBV2; D call uncertain. Trimming stripped 4 bases from V and 2 bases from J, with 12 bases between. Per the germline V gene, CDR1 is SNHLY and CDR2 is FYNNEI. There are 14 residues in the CDR3. Written as DNA, the CDR3 is TGTGCCAGCAGTGTCGTCAGTGGGACCTACGAGCAGTACTTC. It yields the protein CASSVVSGTYEQYF.

The chain carries TRBV18 and TRBJ1-1; possibly TRBD1 for D (6 bases). Germline V CDR1 and CDR2: KGHSH, LQKENI. The length of the CDR3 is 16 residues. Trimming pared 6 bases from V and 5 bases from J, leaving 22 bases between. Here the CDR3 DNA reads TGTGCCAGCTCCCAAGGGGGGGCCCGAATAATTACTGAAGCTTTCTTT. Translated: CASSQGGARIITEAFF.

The rearrangement joins TRBV27 to TRBJ2-1; D remains ambiguous. With 8 bases removed from V and 3 bases from J, the gap between germline ends came to 14 bases. Germline-derived CDR1 and CDR2 are MNHEY and SMNVEV (reference sequence). The CDR3 has 14 residues. DNA of the CDR3: TGTGCCAGCTCGAAAGATCCTTACTACAATGAGCAGTTCTTC. Translation: CASSKDPYYNEQFF.

V is TRBV2 and J is TRBJ2-3; unclear D gene. Trimming shortened V by 4 bases and J by 0 bases, and 11 bases separated the two germline ends. The germline gives CDR1 SNHLY, CDR2 FYNNEI. The CDR3 has 15 amino acids. CDR3: CASSATASSTDTQYF. The DNA of the CDR3 is TGTGCCAGCAGTGCTACAGCCTCTAGCACAGATACGCAGTATTTT. Based on the CDR3 plus reference TRBV2 and TRBJ2-3, the full variable domain is EPEVTQTPSHQVTQMGQEVILRCVPISNHLYFYWYRQILGQKVEFLVSFYNNEISEKSEIFDDQFSVERPDGSNFTLKIRSTKLEDSAMYFCASSATASSTDTQYFGPGTRLTVL.

The J gene is TRBJ2-7, the V gene TRBV23-1; D unresolved. TRBV23-1 is an open reading frame whose function is uncertain. Deletions cut 5 bases from V and 3 bases from J, with 5 bases between. This CDR3 has 11 residues. Written as DNA, the CDR3 is TGCGCCAGCAGTAACTACTACGAGCAGTACTTC. It codes for CASSNYYEQYF.

This chain uses TRBV5-1 with TRBJ2-3, with 13 bases aligning to TRBD2. The CDR3 extends over 16 amino acids. CDR1 SGHRS and CDR2 YFSETQ come from the germline V gene. Trimming removed 4 bases from V and 3 bases from J; junction bases left unmatched: 5. The CDR3 sequence is CASSLGTSGMTDTQYF. The CDR3, as DNA: TGCGCCAGCAGCCTCGGGACTAGCGGGATGACAGATACGCAGTATTTT.

This sequence joins TRBV18 and TRBJ2-1, with 9 bases fitting TRBD2. Germline trimming cut 3 bases from V and 8 bases from J; bases unmatched to any gene: 14. From germline, CDR1 is KGHSH and CDR2 LQKENI. The CDR3 has 17 residues. This CDR3 is CASSPSVGGRANDEQFF. The CDR3 DNA sequence: TGTGCCAGCTCACCTTCGGTAGGCGGGAGGGCCAACGATGAGCAGTTCTTC.

This clone was counted only a few times. CDR3 DNA: TGTGCCAGCAGCCAAGATCGGGTGGGGGTATTCTTT. It is translated as CASSQDRVGVFF. The J gene is TRBJ1-1, the V gene TRBV14, with D tentatively TRBD1 (5 bases). V lost 0 bases and J lost 14, with 13 bases in between. Germline assignment: CDR1 SGHDN and CDR2 FVKESK. This CDR3 region has 12 residues.